This T cell receptor (beta chain) was sequenced for a study of blood T cell repertoires in COVID-19. Clones were sequenced by immunoSEQ multiplex PCR, and TCRdb holds only the in-frame ones, with some missing. The repertoire holds 250,000 or so clones, less than 90% seen once, with 3.5% to 5% in the top ten. Per the germline V gene, CDR1 is SNHLY and CDR2 is FYNNEI. CDR3 length: 14 residues. V shed 6 bases, J shed 4 bases, and the junction held 5 bases outside the gene matches. V and J are TRBV2 and TRBJ2-5; 10 bases are shared with TRBD2. The receptor's source is a man in his fifties or sixties with acute or convalescent COVID-19. The sample comprised peripheral blood. The CDR3 is CASSLGLAVETQYF. In DNA, the CDR3 is TGTGCCAGCAGCCTAGGACTAGCGGTAGAGACCCAGTACTTC.